Below, 3 T cell receptor beta chains from the same sample are listed, as sequenced in a study of OX40 agonist ivuxolimab in advanced cancers. Data came from immunoSEQ multiplex PCR; TCRdb stores just in-frame clones and leaves some out. The table has about 70,000 clones, around 84% seen once. The sequenced sample was CD4+ or CD8+ T cells sorted from blood, obtained in a trial of the OX40 agonist ivuxolimab. The receptor set was obtained from an adult with an advanced solid tumor such as melanoma, head and neck, liver or kidney cancer.

This rearrangement joins TRBV7-2 to TRBJ2-7, with 10 nucleotides matching TRBD1. This CDR3 has 14 amino acids. Unmatched junction bases numbered 5, after V lost 5 bases and J lost 4 bases. Germline V gene lookup returns CDR1 SGHTA and CDR2 FQGNSA. The CDR3 is CASSPRTGGYEQYF. CDR3 nucleotides: TGTGCCAGCAGCCCCCGGACAGGGGGATACGAGCAGTACTTC.

The chain uses TRBV4-1 and TRBJ2-7; 9 bases match TRBD1. The CDR3 sequence is 15 residues long. Germline V gene lookup returns CDR1 MGHRA and CDR2 YSYEKL. Trimming at V came to 0 bases and at J to 3 bases, leaving 3 bases not matched to a gene. CDR3 amino acids: CASSQEWDRVYEQYF. DNA for the CDR3: TGCGCCAGCAGCCAAGAGTGGGACAGGGTCTACGAGCAGTACTTC.

The chain links TRBV7-2 to TRBJ1-1; D call uncertain. This CDR3 has 13 amino acids. From germline, CDR1 is SGHTA and CDR2 FQGNSA. V lost 2 bases, J lost 4 bases, and 8 bases lay in between. The CDR3 loop is CASSLYWSTEAFF. The CDR3 DNA follows: TGTGCCAGCAGCTTATATTGGAGCACTGAAGCTTTCTTT.